This is a list of T cell receptor beta chains from one sample in a study of T cell repertoires in cytomegalovirus infection. TCRdb reanalysed the reads using MiXCR and keeps one entry per CDR3 protein. The sample has about 770,000 distinct CDR3 sequences, 29% seen once. Which antigens these TCRs recognize remains unknown. The source material was cultured CD8+ T cells from PBMCs, sampled from culture after CMV antigen stimulation. The receptors shown here come from a human donor in good health (CMV status not recorded). Some clones in this sample may be carry-over from other donors' samples. CDR3s include the opening cysteine and the closing phenylalanine or tryptophan. The D gene is left open where the match is weak. Expanded clones are given a class, and other clones once, few, many or no size at all.

len	v_gene	d_gene	abundance	j_gene	CDR3aa	CDR3nt
12	TRBV7-9	-	many	TRBJ2-1	CASSQKWDEQFF	TGTGCCAGCAGCCAAAAGTGGGATGAGCAGTTCTTC
14	TRBV7-4	-	-	TRBJ1-6	CASSLGRSLGPLHF	TGTGCCAGCAGCTTAGGGCGCTCCCTGGGGCCCCTCCACTTT
16	TRBV6-1	TRBD1	many	TRBJ1-2	CASRDRERGSGYGYTF	TGTGCCAGCAGGGACAGGGAAAGAGGCTCGGGCTATGGCTACACCTTC
17	TRBV27	TRBD1	-	TRBJ2-1	CASSLWSGTGVYNEQFF	TGTGCCAGCAGTTTATGGAGCGGGACAGGGGTCTACAATGAGCAGTTCTTC
14	TRBV2	-	many	TRBJ1-3	CASSGISSGNTIYF	TGTGCCAGCAGTGGGATAAGCTCTGGAAACACCATATATTTT
14	TRBV6-1	-	many	TRBJ1-1	CASSELRTYTEAFF	TGTGCCAGCAGTGAATTAAGGACTTACACTGAAGCTTTCTTT
14	TRBV5-4	-	-	TRBJ2-1	CVDVAVGSYNEQFF	TGTGTTGACGTAGCGGTAGGCTCCTACAATGAGCAGTTCTTC
14	TRBV6-8	-	-	TRBJ1-1	CASSYMDSNTEAFF	TGTGCCAGCAGCTACATGGACAGTAACACTGAAGCTTTCTTT
13	TRBV27	-	once	TRBJ2-2	CASSLPRPGELFF	TGTGCCAGCAGTTTGCCCAGACCCGGGGAGCTGTTTTTT
18	TRBV13	-	few	TRBJ2-6	CASSLEGLSLSGANVLTF	TGTGCCAGCAGCTTAGAGGGCCTCAGCCTCTCTGGGGCCAACGTCCTGACTTTC
14	TRBV2	-	few	TRBJ1-2	CASRTRDTNYGYTF	TGTGCCAGCAGGACTCGGGACACAAACTATGGCTACACCTTC
16	TRBV27	TRBD2	few	TRBJ2-4	CASSFWGGGAKNIQYF	TGTGCCAGCAGCTTTTGGGGGGGGGGAGCCAAAAACATTCAGTACTTC
15	TRBV12-3/TRBV12-4	-	few	TRBJ1-5	CASSLHLGGNQPQHF	TGTGCCAGCAGTTTACATTTGGGGGGGAATCAGCCCCAGCATTTT
15	TRBV6-1	-	few	TRBJ2-3	CASSEFRASTDTQYF	TGTGCCAGCAGTGAATTCCGGGCGAGCACAGATACGCAGTATTTT
13	TRBV7-9	TRBD1	few	TRBJ1-2	CAAHGGTGEGYTF	TGTGCCGCTCACGGCGGGACAGGGGAAGGCTACACCTTC
15	TRBV29-1	TRBD1	-	TRBJ1-2	CSAILSTGANYGYTF	TGCAGCGCCATTCTCTCGACAGGGGCTAACTATGGCTACACCTTC
14	TRBV6-6	-	-	TRBJ1-6	CASSSVDSPEPIHF	TGTGCCAGCAGTTCCGTCGACAGTCCCGAACCCATCCACTTT
20	TRBV6-6	TRBD1	-	TRBJ2-7	CASSYSKGTGTSPGSYEQYF	TGTGCCAGCAGTTACTCGAAGGGGACAGGGACTTCGCCGGGCTCCTACGAGCAGTACTTC
14	TRBV7-9	TRBD1	-	TRBJ2-3	CASSWTGITDTQYF	TGTGCCAGCAGCTGGACAGGAATAACAGATACGCAGTATTTT
13	TRBV7-6	TRBD2	many	TRBJ2-7	CASSLGGFYEQYF	TGTGCCAGCAGCTTGGGGGGGTTCTACGAGCAGTACTTC
10	TRBV20-1	-	-	TRBJ1-2	CSAWDYGYTF	TGCAGTGCCTGGGACTATGGCTACACCTTC
14	TRBV6-4	TRBD1	few	TRBJ1-6	CASGTGGWNSPLHF	TGTGCCAGCGGGACAGGGGGTTGGAATTCACCCCTCCACTTT
14	TRBV12-3/TRBV12-4	-	few	TRBJ1-2	CASSTTAPNYGYTF	TGTGCCAGCAGCACTACCGCACCTAACTATGGCTACACCTTC
16	TRBV5-1	-	few	TRBJ2-1	CASSLAVATSDNEQFF	TGCGCCAGCAGCTTGGCCGTAGCGACGAGTGACAATGAGCAGTTCTTC
16	TRBV7-8	-	-	TRBJ1-5	CASTLSGSLRDQPQHF	TGTGCCAGCACCCTTTCGGGGTCGTTGCGGGATCAGCCCCAGCATTTT
18	TRBV19	-	-	TRBJ2-3	CASTLRPLESSKTDTQYF	TGTGCCAGTACCCTTCGCCCGCTAGAATCGAGCAAGACAGATACGCAGTATTTT
13	TRBV6-2/TRBV6-3	-	-	TRBJ1-1	CASSYRQGTEAFF	TGTGCCAGCAGTTACCGTCAGGGCACTGAAGCTTTCTTT
14	TRBV5-6	-	many	TRBJ2-1	CASSPDGDYNEQFF	TGTGCCAGCAGCCCGGATGGGGACTACAATGAGCAGTTCTTC
16	TRBV6-2/TRBV6-3	TRBD1	-	TRBJ1-5	CASSYLDRVRNQPQHF	TGTGCCAGCAGTTATCTTGACAGGGTAAGGAATCAGCCCCAGCATTTT
16	TRBV27	-	-	TRBJ1-6	CASSLSSGAYNSPLHF	TGTGCCAGCAGTTTATCATCAGGGGCCTATAATTCACCCCTCCACTTT
14	TRBV27	-	few	TRBJ2-7	CASGGTASSYEQYF	TGTGCCAGCGGCGGGACAGCAAGCTCCTACGAGCAGTACTTC
15	TRBV6-5	-	-	TRBJ2-1	CASSYRALANDEQFF	TGTGCCAGCAGTTACCGAGCTCTAGCGAACGATGAGCAGTTCTTC
13	TRBV18	-	-	TRBJ1-1	CASSQNQNTEAFF	TGTGCCAGCTCACAGAATCAGAACACTGAAGCTTTCTTT
17	TRBV7-6	TRBD2	many	TRBJ2-3	CASSPRLAGASTDTQYF	TGTGCCAGCAGCCCCAGACTAGCGGGGGCTAGCACAGATACGCAGTATTTT
18	TRBV5-6	TRBD2	few	TRBJ2-3	CASSSNLAVISWTDTQYF	TGTGCCAGCAGCTCCAATCTAGCGGTAATCTCTTGGACAGATACGCAGTATTTT
12	TRBV7-9	-	-	TRBJ2-7	CASSPGLGEQYF	TGTGCCAGCAGCCCTGGGCTGGGGGAGCAGTACTTC
13	TRBV7-6	TRBD1	-	TRBJ2-7	CASQGQDSYEQYF	TGTGCCAGCCAGGGACAGGACTCCTACGAGCAGTACTTC
15	TRBV6-6	-	many	TRBJ1-4	CATRPGPYDNEKLFF	TGTGCCACCCGCCCGGGACCCTACGATAATGAAAAACTGTTTTTT
18	TRBV7-6	TRBD2	-	TRBJ2-3	CASSSRSGVAGGTDTQYF	TGTGCCAGCAGCTCCCGTTCGGGGGTAGCGGGGGGGACAGATACGCAGTATTTT
13	TRBV5-6	TRBD1	many	TRBJ2-1	CASSLGQGGEQFF	TGTGCCAGCAGCCTCGGACAGGGAGGAGAGCAGTTCTTC
12	TRBV7-9	-	-	TRBJ2-1	CASSLSWDEQFF	TGTGCCAGCAGCTTAAGCTGGGATGAGCAGTTCTTC
15	TRBV7-6	TRBD1	many	TRBJ1-1	CASSLWGQGNTEAFF	TGTGCCAGCAGCTTATGGGGACAGGGGAACACTGAAGCTTTCTTT
14	TRBV9	-	once	TRBJ1-5	CASSAGDSNQPQHF	TGTGCCAGCAGCGCAGGTGATAGCAATCAGCCCCAGCATTTT
14	TRBV6-5	-	few	TRBJ1-1	CASSYSTLNTEAFF	TGTGCCAGCAGTTACTCGACACTAAACACTGAAGCTTTCTTT
13	TRBV6-2/TRBV6-3	-	-	TRBJ2-1	CASSLQGINEQFF	TGTGCCAGCAGCCTGCAGGGGATCAATGAGCAGTTCTTC
15	TRBV7-2	-	many	TRBJ1-5	CASSLNRFSNQPQHF	TGTGCCAGCAGCCTCAATCGGTTCAGCAATCAGCCCCAGCATTTT
17	TRBV7-2	TRBD2	many	TRBJ2-1	CASSPTLAGARYNEQFF	TGTGCCAGCAGCCCAACTTTAGCGGGGGCCCGCTACAATGAGCAGTTCTTC
16	TRBV6-1	-	-	TRBJ2-2	CASSGEGGDYTGELFF	TGTGCCAGCAGCGGGGAGGGGGGCGACTACACCGGGGAGCTGTTTTTT
13	TRBV19	-	-	TRBJ2-1	CASSFGTHNEQFF	TGTGCCAGTAGTTTCGGGACGCACAATGAGCAGTTCTTC
15	TRBV7-8	-	few	TRBJ2-5	CASRSRGANQETQYF	TGTGCCAGCAGATCCAGGGGGGCCAACCAAGAGACCCAGTACTTC
18	TRBV4-2	-	once	TRBJ1-2	CASSQEFQGPTRTYGYTF	TGTGCCAGCAGCCAAGAGTTTCAGGGGCCCACGAGAACTTATGGCTACACCTTC
13	TRBV27	-	few	TRBJ2-2	CASSMHRDGELFF	TGTGCCAGCAGTATGCACAGGGACGGGGAGCTGTTTTTT
19	TRBV7-8	TRBD2	many	TRBJ2-2	CASSLSPDRGGAGTGELFF	TGTGCCAGCAGCTTAAGCCCGGACCGCGGGGGGGCAGGTACCGGGGAGCTGTTTTTT